A single sample is the source of the 23 T cell receptor beta chains below, sequenced in a study of shared clonotypes between healthy human individuals. Only in-frame clones appear in the TCRdb table, and some are missing; sequencing was by immunoSEQ multiplex PCR. The sample contains more than 400,000 clones, around four fifths of which appear only once. Sample: PBMCs. Receptors originate from a woman between 35 and 50 years old in good health. Some clones in this sample may be carry-over from other donors' samples.

The rearrangement joins TRBV19 to TRBJ2-2; D is possibly TRBD2 (5 bases). CDR3 length equals 14 residues. V dropped 1 base and J dropped 6 bases, with 9 bases sitting between them. The V gene's germline CDR1 is LNHDA and CDR2 SQIVND (reference sequence). The CDR3 spells CASSIGPAAGELFF. The CDR3, as DNA: TGTGCCAGTAGTATAGGTCCAGCGGCCGGGGAGCTGTTTTTT.

Ten or more counts support this clone. The V call is TRBV25-1, the J call TRBJ1-1, with 7 bases fitting TRBD1. This CDR3 is built from 13 residues. Germline V gene lookup returns CDR1 MGHDK and CDR2 SYGVNS. V gave up 3 bases and J gave up 5 bases; unmatched junction bases: 3. CDR3 amino acids: CASSERGRTEAFF. The CDR3 DNA follows: TGTGCCAGCAGTGAGAGGGGGCGAACTGAAGCTTTCTTT.

This chain links TRBV21-1 with TRBJ2-1; TRBD2, the D gene given by the table, was not confirmed from the DNA. TRBV21-1 is a documented pseudogene. There are 18 residues in the CDR3. CDR3 nucleotides: TGTGCCAGCAGCAAAATACGCCGGAGGGCGAGCTCCTACAATGAGCAGTTCTTC. This codes for CASSKIRRRASSYNEQFF.

This clone was counted many times. The rearrangement uses TRBV29-1 and TRBJ1-1, with a possible D match to TRBD1 (5 bases). This CDR3 comprises 12 residues. V was pared by 3 bases and J by 4 bases, with 9 bases between. Germline CDR1 reads SQVTM; CDR2 reads ANQGSEA. CDR3 DNA sequence: TGCAGCGTTGACAGGGCTCTCACTGAAGCTTTCTTT. Translation: CSVDRALTEAFF.

The rearrangement joins TRBV5-1 to TRBJ2-1, with 7 bases identical to TRBD1. V was clipped by 5 bases and J by 6 bases; unmatched bases: 5. In germline, CDR1 is SGHRS, CDR2 YFSETQ. The CDR3 runs 13 residues. CDR3 in DNA: TGCGCCAGCAGGCAGGGGACAGCCAATGAGCAGTTCTTC. Translation gives CASRQGTANEQFF.

V and J are TRBV2 and TRBJ2-5, with D possibly TRBD1 on 6 matching bases. The germline V gene encodes CDR1 SNHLY and CDR2 FYNNEI. V lost 7 bases to trimming and J lost 1 base, with 10 bases between them. This CDR3 contains 13 residues. The CDR3: CASIWDTQETQYF. CDR3 bases: TGTGCCAGCATCTGGGACACCCAAGAGACCCAGTACTTC.

This clone turned up a few times. This chain uses TRBV7-6 with TRBJ2-7; D may be TRBD1 (6 bases). Germline assignment: CDR1 SGHVS and CDR2 FNYEAQ. The CDR3 loop spans 18 amino acids. Trimming left V 2 bases short and J 5 bases short, with 25 bases between. CDR3 amino acids: CASSLLPSWTVVENEQYF. CDR3 coding DNA: TGTGCCAGCAGCTTACTCCCATCTTGGACAGTGGTGGAAAACGAGCAGTACTTC.

This sequence joins TRBV27 and TRBJ1-1; no definite D call. CDR3 length equals 14 residues. The V end was cut by 4 bases, the J end by 4 bases, with 13 bases between. The V gene's germline CDR1 is MNHEY and CDR2 SMNVEV (reference sequence). In nucleotides, the CDR3 is TGTGCCAGCAGTTCTCCGGGATTAGGCACTGAAGCTTTCTTT. It is translated as CASSSPGLGTEAFF.

V and J are TRBV9 and TRBJ1-1; D gene unclear. V gave up 2 bases and J gave up 0 bases, with 11 bases separating them. Germline loops: CDR1 SGDLS, CDR2 YYNGEE. There are 15 residues in the CDR3. CDR3 sequence (DNA): TGTGCCAGCAGCGTTCAGGTTGAGATGAACACTGAAGCTTTCTTT. Encoded protein: CASSVQVEMNTEAFF.

This clone appeared many times. This rearrangement joins TRBV19 to TRBJ1-2, with D possibly matching TRBD1 (5 bases). This CDR3 has 14 residues. Germline V lookup: CDR1 LNHDA, CDR2 SQIVND (reference sequence). The V and J ends lost 6 bases and 2 bases respectively, with 13 bases between them. The CDR3 bases are TGTGCCAGTAGAGTGGTCGGGACCAACTATGGCTACACCTTC. The encoded protein is CASRVVGTNYGYTF.

This clone was counted once. V usage is TRBV27 and J usage is TRBJ1-5; the D is unclear. Per the germline V gene, CDR1 is MNHEY and CDR2 is SMNVEV (reference sequence). V was pared by 6 bases and J by 4 bases, with 7 bases between. The CDR3 contains 12 residues. CDR3 protein: CASRLGNQPQHF. CDR3 nucleotide sequence: TGTGCCAGCAGGTTAGGGAATCAGCCCCAGCATTTT.

The chain combines TRBV28 with TRBJ2-5, with D unclear. Per the germline V gene, CDR1 is MDHEN and CDR2 is SYDVKM. The CDR3 is 13 residues long. V dropped 3 bases and J dropped 7 bases, with 12 bases sitting between them. CDR3 sequence reads: CASSFSAFGTQYF. CDR3 bases: TGTGCCAGCAGTTTCTCGGCTTTTGGGACCCAGTACTTC. Full variable domain (missing parts from reference TRBV28 and TRBJ2-5): DVKVTQSSRYLVKRTGEKVFLECVQDMDHENMFWYRQDPGLGLRLIYFSYDVKMKEKGDIPEGYSVSREKKERFSLILESASTNQTSMYLCASSFSAFGTQYFGPGTRLLVL.

This clone was picked up a small number of times. The chain recombines TRBV2 with TRBJ1-2; D is ambiguous. The CDR3 contains 13 residues. V lost 8 bases to trimming and J lost 3 bases, with 13 bases between them. CDR1 and CDR2 from the germline V gene are SNHLY and FYNNEI. The CDR3 DNA is TGTGCCAGCCGTGCAGTGACCTACTATGGCTACACCTTC. Translating gives CASRAVTYYGYTF.

The CDR3 is CASSVSLATSYEQYF. The CDR3 DNA follows: TGTGCCAGCAGCGTATCCCTAGCGACCTCCTACGAGCAGTACTTC. The V gene is TRBV9, the J gene TRBJ2-7; TRBD2 is a possible D gene (6 bases). The length of the CDR3 is 15 residues. Trimming shortened V by 1 base and J by 0 bases, and 11 bases separated the two germline ends. The germline gives CDR1 SGDLS, CDR2 YYNGEE.

This clone has a single count. The chain links TRBV7-2 to TRBJ1-4; perhaps TRBD1 as D (5 bases). Trimming removed 8 bases from V and 7 bases from J, with 17 bases in between. Germline lookup yields CDR1 SGHTA and CDR2 FQGNSA. The CDR3 runs to 14 residues. The chain's CDR3 is CASGRQGPSEKLFF. CDR3 bases: TGTGCCAGCGGGAGGCAGGGACCAAGTGAAAAACTGTTTTTT.

This chain uses TRBV30 with TRBJ1-5, with 8 bases aligning to TRBD1. Germline-derived CDR1 and CDR2 are GTSNPN and SVGIG (reference sequence). The CDR3 is made up of 13 amino acids. V shed 4 bases and J 7 bases; nucleotides not matched to a gene: 6. The CDR3 nucleotides read TGTGCCTGGACAGGGGGCTTTGGGCAGCCCCAGCATTTT. Its protein product is CAWTGGFGQPQHF.

This sequence joins TRBV28 and TRBJ2-7, with 9 bases identical to TRBD1. From germline, CDR1 is MDHEN and CDR2 SYDVKM. Losses at the gene ends were 8 bases for V and 2 bases for J; bases not matched to a gene: 4. The CDR3 contains 13 residues. CDR3 nucleotides: TGTGCCAGCTGGGACAGGGCCCCCTACGAGCAGTACTTC. Its translation: CASWDRAPYEQYF. Using reference TRBV28 and TRBJ2-7 for the parts outside the CDR3, the full variable domain is DVKVTQSSRYLVKRTGEKVFLECVQDMDHENMFWYRQDPGLGLRLIYFSYDVKMKEKGDIPEGYSVSREKKERFSLILESASTNQTSMYLCASWDRAPYEQYFGPGTRLTVT.

Comment on this clone: Other DNA sequences in this specimen translate into the identical CDR3. This sequence joins TRBV27 and TRBJ1-5, with 8 bases aligning to TRBD1. The V gene end was trimmed by 6 bases and the J gene end by 6 bases; junction bases not matched to a gene: 4. The germline V gene has CDR1 MNHEY and CDR2 SMNVEV (reference sequence). This CDR3 is built from 13 residues. The CDR3 reads CASSGTGGQPQHF. CDR3 in DNA: TGTGCCAGCAGCGGTACAGGGGGTCAGCCCCAGCATTTT.

The J gene is TRBJ2-1, the V gene TRBV5-1; D is unresolved. V was shortened by 4 bases and J by 8 bases, with 19 bases between the two germline ends. The V gene's germline CDR1 is SGHRS and CDR2 YFSETQ. The CDR3 loop spans 15 amino acids. The CDR3 DNA reads as TGCGCCAGCAGCCCGAGTGGCGCTACCGTCGATGAGCAGTTCTTC. Protein product: CASSPSGATVDEQFF.

The chain uses TRBV6-1 and TRBJ1-4; 11 nucleotides align to TRBD1. Germline trimming cut 3 bases from V and 7 bases from J; bases unmatched to any gene: 7. Germline CDR1 is MNHNS and CDR2 is SASEGT. CDR3 length equals 16 residues. The CDR3: CASSDRTGGIGEKLFF. CDR3 coding DNA: TGTGCCAGCAGTGATAGGACAGGGGGCATAGGTGAAAAACTGTTTTTT.

This chain links TRBV28 with TRBJ1-2; D remains ambiguous. CDR3 length equals 13 residues. CDR1 and CDR2 from the germline V gene are MDHEN and SYDVKM. V dropped 6 bases and J dropped 1 base, with 9 bases sitting between them. For the CDR3, the DNA is TGTGCCAGCAGGACAAGCCTTAACTATGGCTACACCTTC. Its translation: CASRTSLNYGYTF.

The chain recombines TRBV5-1 with TRBJ1-1, with a tentative D call TRBD1 (5 bases). V lost 0 bases and J lost 2, with 14 bases in between. The CDR3 is made up of 16 amino acids. Per the germline V gene, CDR1 is SGHRS and CDR2 is YFSETQ. The CDR3 reads CASSLAGLLHNTEAFF. The CDR3 DNA follows: TGCGCCAGCAGCTTGGCGGGACTTCTTCATAACACTGAAGCTTTCTTT.

The V call is TRBV29-1, the J call TRBJ2-7, with 10 bases identical to TRBD2. CDR1 SQVTM and CDR2 ANQGSEA come from the germline V gene. The CDR3 consists of 15 residues. The ends lost 4 bases at V and 4 bases at J; junction bases unmatched: 10. The CDR3 sequence is CSVVPSGRARYEQYF. CDR3 in DNA: TGCAGCGTTGTCCCCAGCGGGAGGGCCCGGTACGAGCAGTACTTC.